These 27 T cell receptor beta chains were all obtained from the same sample, sequenced in a study of identical twins. TCRdb reanalysed the 5' RACE reads using MiXCR and keeps one entry per CDR3 protein. The top ten clones hold about 0.4% of a sample with about 530,000 distinct CDR3 sequences, approximately 16% of them seen once. These data also featured in a second study, about yellow fever vaccine responses in identical twins.

Material: CD4+ T cells sorted from blood. The source is a woman in her late teens or twenties in good health.

This rearrangement joins TRBV4-2 to TRBJ2-3; TRBD2 matches 11 bases. The V gene's germline CDR1 is LGHNA and CDR2 YNFKEQ. Trimming at V came to 0 bases and at J to 5 bases, leaving 10 bases not matched to a gene. This CDR3 is 18 amino acids long. As DNA, the CDR3 is TGTGCCAGCAGCCAAGAAGAAGTTCGAACTAGCGGGGGAGATACGCAGTATTTT. Protein product: CASSQEEVRTSGGDTQYF.

This clonotype turned up a few times. The chain links TRBV3-1 to TRBJ2-2; D may be TRBD2 (5 bases). CDR1 is LGHDT and CDR2 is YNNKEL in the germline V gene (reference sequence). CDR3 length: 16 residues. Trimming pared 4 bases from V and 1 base from J, leaving 13 bases between. The CDR3 protein is CASSLGPGGNTGELFF. Here the CDR3 DNA reads TGTGCCAGCAGCCTTGGCCCCGGAGGGAACACCGGGGAGCTGTTTTTT.

The J gene is TRBJ2-3, the V gene TRBV3-1; 10 bases match TRBD2. The germline CDR1 and CDR2 sequences are LGHDT and YNNKEL (reference sequence). The CDR3 runs 18 residues. J gave up 2 bases and V 0 bases, and 8 bases lay outside the gene matches. The CDR3 spells CASSQDRWSGGVTDTQYF. The CDR3, as DNA: TGTGCCAGCAGCCAAGATCGGTGGAGCGGGGGGGTCACAGATACGCAGTATTTT.

This clonotype has a handful of counts. The genes are TRBV4-1 and TRBJ2-3, with D unclear. There are 16 residues in the CDR3. The V and J ends lost 0 bases and 1 base respectively, with 11 bases between them. Germline-derived CDR1 and CDR2 are MGHRA and YSYEKL. The CDR3 protein is CASSQESHDRTDTQYF. DNA of the CDR3: TGCGCCAGCAGCCAAGAAAGCCATGACCGCACAGATACGCAGTATTTT.

DNA for the CDR3: TGTGCCAGCAGCCTGACAGGGAGGAGCACTGAAGCTTTCTTT. Encoded protein: CASSLTGRSTEAFF. The V gene is TRBV2, the J gene TRBJ1-1, with 7 bases that match TRBD1. Looked up from germline, CDR1 is SNHLY and CDR2 is FYNNEI. The CDR3 totals 14 residues. The ends lost 6 bases at V and 4 bases at J; junction bases unmatched: 8.

V usage is TRBV7-2 and J usage is TRBJ2-3; possibly TRBD1 for D (5 bases). Per germline, CDR1 SGHTA and CDR2 FQGNSA. V was cut by 9 bases and J by 2 bases, with 9 bases left in between. The CDR3 is 12 residues long. The CDR3 sequence is CASGATTDTQYF. CDR3 nucleotide sequence: TGTGCCAGTGGGGCGACCACAGATACGCAGTATTTT.

This clonotype came up a few times. The chain couples TRBV28 to TRBJ2-1, with a possible D match to TRBD1 (5 bases). Germline V gives CDR1 MDHEN, CDR2 SYDVKM. V lost 4 bases and J lost 2, with 12 bases in between. The CDR3 totals 15 residues. The CDR3 DNA reads as TGTGCCAGCAGTTCAGGGCACAGCACCTACAATGAGCAGTTCTTC. Translating gives CASSSGHSTYNEQFF.

This clonotype was seen only a few times. The V and J genes are TRBV12-3 or TRBV12-4 and TRBJ2-3; D assignment may be TRBD1 or TRBD2 (6 bases each). The CDR3 is 14 residues long. Trimming shortened V by 2 bases and J by 6 bases, and 12 bases separated the two germline ends. The CDR3 DNA reads as TGTGCCAGCAGTTTAAACCGGAGGGGGGATACGCAGTATTTT. It yields the protein CASSLNRRGDTQYF.

In its sample, this clonotype was seen many times. The rearrangement links TRBV5-1 to TRBJ1-1, with 7 bases fitting TRBD1. V lost 5 bases and J lost 1; bases outside the gene matches: 8. Germline values: CDR1 SGHRS, CDR2 YFSETQ. The CDR3 length is 15 residues. CDR3 DNA sequence: TGCGCCAGCAGTCGGGGAGGGGGCGCGAACACTGAAGCTTTCTTT. Protein product: CASSRGGGANTEAFF.

This chain connects TRBV7-9 to TRBJ2-7, with unresolved D. Germline values: CDR1 SEHNR, CDR2 FQNEAQ (reference sequence). Trimming pared 5 bases from V and 5 bases from J, leaving 10 bases between. The CDR3 loop spans 12 amino acids. CDR3 in amino acids: CASSLASDEQYF. In nucleotides, the CDR3 is TGTGCCAGCAGCCTGGCCTCGGACGAGCAGTACTTC. The variable domain in full, with the rest retrieved from reference TRBV7-9 and TRBJ2-7, is DTGVSQNPRHKITKRGQNVTFRCDPISEHNRLYWYRQTLGQGPEFLTYFQNEAQLEKSRLLSDRFSAERPKGSFSTLEIQRTEQGDSAMYLCASSLASDEQYFGPGTRLTVT.

The chain recombines TRBV5-1 with TRBJ2-1; the match to TRBD2 covers 9 bases. The germline V gene encodes CDR1 SGHRS and CDR2 YFSETQ. The CDR3 totals 15 residues. The junction had 9 bases not matched to a gene; V was cut back by 4 bases and J by 7 bases. Here the CDR3 DNA reads TGCGCCAGCAGCCTTAGCGGGAGTTTGGGGAATGAGCAGTTCTTC. It translates to CASSLSGSLGNEQFF. The whole variable domain, remainder taken from reference TRBV5-1 and TRBJ2-1, is KAGVTQTPRYLIKTRGQQVTLSCSPISGHRSVSWYQQTPGQGLQFLFEYFSETQRNKGNFPGRFSGRQFSNSRSEMNVSTLELGDSALYLCASSLSGSLGNEQFFGPGTRLTVL.

This clonotype was observed a few times. J is TRBJ2-1 and V is TRBV10-3, with 11 bases matching TRBD1. This CDR3 comprises 14 residues. The junction had 11 bases not matched to a gene; V was cut back by 10 bases and J by 9 bases. Germline CDR1 reads ENHRY; CDR2 reads SYGVKD. The DNA of the CDR3 is TGTGCCACCTTGCCGGGACAGGGGGGTGTTGAGCAGTTCTTC. The encoded protein is CATLPGQGGVEQFF.

In this sample, this clonotype turned up a few times. V usage is TRBV20-1 and J usage is TRBJ2-1; TRBD2 might be the D (6 bases). Looked up from germline, CDR1 is DFQATT and CDR2 is SNEGSKA (reference sequence). This CDR3 has 15 residues. The V end lost 5 bases, the J end lost 2 bases, and 16 bases lay between the germline ends. The CDR3 DNA sequence: TGCAGTGCTGCAATAGCGGCAAAAACCTACAATGAGCAGTTCTTC. Residues: CSAAIAAKTYNEQFF.

The rearrangement links TRBV2 to TRBJ1-5; the D gene is possibly TRBD1 (6 bases). V was trimmed by 6 bases and J by 4 bases, leaving 16 bases between them. The V gene's germline CDR1 is SNHLY and CDR2 FYNNEI. The CDR3 spans 15 residues. The CDR3 loop reads CASRAPDSPNQPQHF. The DNA for the CDR3 is TGTGCCAGCAGGGCTCCGGACAGTCCAAATCAGCCCCAGCATTTT.

The CDR3 DNA is TGTGCCAGCTCACCGGGCCCAGACTACGAGCAGTACGTC. This encodes CASSPGPDYEQYV. The V and J genes are TRBV18 and TRBJ2-7; D unclear. The CDR3 runs 13 residues. Looked up from germline, CDR1 is KGHSH and CDR2 is LQKENI. The V end was cut by 3 bases, the J end by 3 bases, with 9 bases between.

The rearrangement links TRBV24-1 to TRBJ2-2; the match to TRBD2 covers 7 bases. Looked up from germline, CDR1 is KGHDR and CDR2 is SFDVKD. V trimming: 2 bases; J trimming: 0 bases; junction bases outside the gene matches: 5. The CDR3 has 17 residues. The CDR3 region is CATSDSLAGANTGELFF. In DNA form, the CDR3 reads TGTGCCACCAGTGATTCCTTGGCGGGAGCGAACACCGGGGAGCTGTTTTTT.

In this sample, this clonotype turned up a few times. The chain links TRBV9 to TRBJ2-6, with D possibly matching TRBD1 (7 bases). CDR3 length: 17 residues. V dropped 0 bases and J dropped 1 base, with 11 bases sitting between them. Germline CDR1 reads SGDLS; CDR2 reads YYNGEE. CDR3 in DNA: TGTGCCAGCAGCGTAGCGACAGGGACTTCTGGGGCCAACGTCCTGACTTTC. Residues: CASSVATGTSGANVLTF.

This chain links TRBV2 with TRBJ2-5, with 9 bases aligning to TRBD2. Germline trimming cut 3 bases from V and 4 bases from J; bases unmatched to any gene: 9. CDR1 is SNHLY, CDR2 FYNNEI, per germline. This CDR3 spans 16 amino acids. The DNA for the CDR3 is TGTGCCAGCAGTGATATGGGCGGGGGGGCCGGAGAGACCCAGTACTTC. Protein sequence: CASSDMGGGAGETQYF.

In its sample, this clonotype was seen a few times. V and J are TRBV7-9 and TRBJ1-1, with 8 positions matching TRBD1. CDR1 and CDR2 from the germline V gene are SEHNR and FQNEAQ (reference sequence). The length of the CDR3 is 12 residues. J lost 8 bases, V lost 5 bases, and 4 bases had no gene match. CDR3 DNA sequence: TGTGCCAGCAGCGGTGACAGGGGAGAAGCTTTCTTT. Residues: CASSGDRGEAFF.

This clonotype was recorded a few times. This chain joins TRBV15 and TRBJ2-2; TRBD1 might be the D (5 bases). CDR1 LNHNV and CDR2 YYDKDF come from the germline V gene (reference sequence). The CDR3 loop spans 13 amino acids. The germline V and J ends were trimmed by 6 bases and 4 bases, with 9 bases remaining between them. The CDR3 loop reads CATRGLGTGELFF. The CDR3 region has the DNA TGTGCCACCAGGGGGCTTGGCACCGGGGAGCTGTTTTTT.

V gene TRBV27 combines with J gene TRBJ2-1, with 9 nucleotides matching TRBD2. Germline CDR1 reads MNHEY; CDR2 reads SMNVEV (reference sequence). After removal of 6 bases from V and 0 bases from J, the junction contained 9 bases not matched to a gene. The CDR3 extends over 17 amino acids. The CDR3 reads CASSSAGGPNSYNEQFF. The CDR3 DNA reads TGTGCCAGCAGCTCAGCGGGAGGTCCCAACTCCTACAATGAGCAGTTCTTC.

The sample holds many counts of this clonotype. This chain joins TRBV12-3 or TRBV12-4 and TRBJ2-3, with unresolved D. V was trimmed by 7 bases and J by 2 bases, leaving 13 bases between them. There are 14 residues in the CDR3. This CDR3 is CASTHRQDTDTQYF. The CDR3 nucleotides read TGTGCCAGCACCCACCGACAAGACACAGATACGCAGTATTTT.

This clonotype was counted many times. The gene calls are TRBV20-1 and TRBJ2-1; the match to TRBD2 covers 11 bases. The CDR3 sequence is 14 residues long. The V and J ends lost 6 bases and 3 bases, in that order; junction bases with no gene match: 4. Per the germline V gene, CDR1 is DFQATT and CDR2 is SNEGSKA (reference sequence). DNA for the CDR3: TGCAGTGCAAAAACTAGCGGGGGCTACAATGAGCAGTTCTTC. Protein product: CSAKTSGGYNEQFF.

The chain employs TRBV10-3 and TRBJ1-6, with 10 bases fitting TRBD1. The length of the CDR3 is 13 residues. Germline CDR1 is ENHRY and CDR2 is SYGVKD. J gave up 7 bases and V 6 bases, and 0 bases lay outside the gene matches. Here the CDR3 DNA reads TGTGCCATCAGGGGACAGGGGAATTCACCCCTCCACTTT. This codes for CAIRGQGNSPLHF.

This rearrangement joins TRBV5-5 to TRBJ2-7; 11 bases are shared with TRBD2. This CDR3 has 15 amino acids. Germline CDR1 SGHKS, CDR2 YYEKEE (reference sequence). V gave up 4 bases and J gave up 4 bases; unmatched junction bases: 7. CDR3 region: CASSILAGVVYEQYF. The DNA for the CDR3 is TGTGCCAGCAGCATACTAGCGGGAGTTGTATACGAGCAGTACTTC.

In this sample, this clonotype turned up a few times. The rearrangement joins TRBV12-3 or TRBV12-4 to TRBJ2-3; the D gene is possibly TRBD2 (6 bases). V dropped 8 bases and J dropped 0 bases, with 6 bases sitting between them. The CDR3 is 12 residues long. The DNA for the CDR3 is TGTGCCAGCGGGACTAGCACAGATACGCAGTATTTT. Translated, it gives CASGTSTDTQYF.

V and J are TRBV7-8 and TRBJ2-7; weak D call: TRBD1 (6 bases). This CDR3 region has 15 residues. The germline V gene encodes CDR1 SGHVS and CDR2 FQNEAQ. V dropped 7 bases and J dropped 5 bases, with 21 bases sitting between them. The CDR3, as DNA: TGTGCCAGCACCCCCAGCAGGGGTCGGTTCAACGAGCAGTACTTC. Protein: CASTPSRGRFNEQYF.